Below are 30 T cell receptor beta chains sequenced from a single sample in a study of T cell responses to AZD1222 COVID-19 vaccine. The table came from immunoSEQ multiplex PCR; TCRdb's copy has only in-frame clones and leaves some out. The sample has 95,000 to 150,000 clones, approximately 92% seen once. This specimen consisted of peripheral blood, obtained 28 days after the second AZD1222 dose. The receptors originated from an adult who received the AZD1222 COVID-19 vaccine.

This chain uses TRBV4-2 with TRBJ1-2, with 10 bases that match TRBD1. V was clipped by 1 base and J by 12 bases; unmatched bases: 8. Germline-derived CDR1 and CDR2 are LGHNA and YNFKEQ. CDR3 length: 14 amino acids. This chain's CDR3 is CASSQGGTGAVNTF. The CDR3 bases are TGTGCCAGCAGCCAAGGCGGGACAGGGGCTGTGAACACCTTC.

The chain uses TRBV3-1 (or the pseudogene TRBV3-2) and TRBJ1-1; 8 bases are shared with TRBD1. Germline CDR1 LGHDT, CDR2 YNNKEL (reference sequence). CDR3 length equals 15 residues. Trimming took 0 bases from V and 1 from J; bases not matched to a gene: 1. The CDR3: CASSQEGQGNTEAFF. The CDR3 DNA follows: TGTGCCAGCAGCCAAGAAGGACAGGGGAACACTGAAGCTTTCTTT.

In this sample, this clone turned up a few times. The chain combines TRBV15 with TRBJ2-1, with TRBD2 matching 11 bases. CDR1 and CDR2 from the germline V gene are LNHNV and YYDKDF (reference sequence). The CDR3 extends over 17 amino acids. V trimming: 0 bases; J trimming: 5 bases; junction bases outside the gene matches: 6. The CDR3 protein is CATSRDRGTSGHNEQFF. In nucleotides, the CDR3 is TGTGCCACCAGCAGAGACAGGGGGACTAGCGGTCACAATGAGCAGTTCTTC.

The chain combines TRBV5-4 with TRBJ2-7; 7 nucleotides match TRBD1. V gave up 4 bases and J gave up 3 bases; unmatched junction bases: 7. The CDR3 totals 14 residues. Germline values: CDR1 SGHNT, CDR2 YYREEE (reference sequence). The CDR3 region has the DNA TGTGCCAGCAGCCTGGGAAGGGGGCGCTACGAGCAGTACTTC. Its protein is CASSLGRGRYEQYF. The full variable domain, its missing parts supplied by reference TRBV5-4 and TRBJ2-7, is ETGVTQSPTHLIKTRGQQVTLRCSSQSGHNTVSWYQQALGQGPQFIFQYYREEENGRGNFPPRFSGLQFPNYSSELNVNALELDDSALYLCASSLGRGRYEQYFGPGTRLTVT.

V and J are TRBV7-2 and TRBJ2-1, with TRBD2 matching over 9 bases. The CDR3 length is 14 residues. From germline, CDR1 is SGHTA and CDR2 FQGNSA. V gave up 4 bases and J gave up 8 bases; unmatched junction bases: 6. The CDR3 is CASSSPSGVDEQFF. CDR3 nucleotide sequence: TGTGCCAGCAGCTCACCTAGCGGGGTCGATGAGCAGTTCTTC.

The chain is built from TRBV4-1 and TRBJ2-5; D remains unclear. Germline V gene lookup returns CDR1 MGHRA and CDR2 YSYEKL. There are 12 residues in the CDR3. V lost 0 bases and J lost 5, with 4 bases in between. CDR3 nucleotide sequence: TGCGCCAGCAGCCAAGATTTCGAGACCCAGTACTTC. Its translation: CASSQDFETQYF.

The chain employs TRBV28 and TRBJ2-5, with D perhaps being TRBD1 or TRBD2 (5 bases each). CDR3 length equals 14 residues. Germline V gene data show CDR1 as MDHEN and CDR2 as SYDVKM. V was cut by 5 bases and J by 3 bases, with 13 bases left in between. The CDR3 nucleotides are TGTGCCAGCAGTCCTACCGGGACCAAAGAGACCCAGTACTTC. It specifies CASSPTGTKETQYF.

This clone was seen a handful of times. This sequence joins TRBV11-2 and TRBJ2-1, with 8 bases aligning to TRBD1. Germline V lookup: CDR1 SGHAT, CDR2 FQNNGV. V shed 5 bases and J 0 bases; nucleotides not matched to a gene: 3. The CDR3 covers 15 residues. DNA for the CDR3: TGTGCCAGCAGCGAGGGACAGGCCTCCTACAATGAGCAGTTCTTC. It translates to CASSEGQASYNEQFF.

The CDR3 coding sequence is TGTGCCAGCAGCTTAGCGGGGGTTCCGGGTCGCAATGAGCAGTTCTTC. Residues: CASSLAGVPGRNEQFF. The chain links TRBV7-2 to TRBJ2-1; TRBD1 or TRBD2 may be the D gene (5 bases each). Germline V lookup: CDR1 SGHTA, CDR2 FQGNSA. V was trimmed by 0 bases and J by 6 bases, leaving 15 bases between them. This CDR3 is 16 amino acids long.

The chain carries TRBV5-1 and TRBJ2-2; D unresolved. From germline, CDR1 is SGHRS and CDR2 YFSETQ. Between the trimmed V and J ends, which lost 6 bases and 6 bases, there was a span of 18 bases. The CDR3 is made up of 15 amino acids. DNA for the CDR3: TGCGCCAGCACCCCACTCTCTCCTCGTTCCGGGGAGCTGTTTTTT. Amino acid sequence: CASTPLSPRSGELFF.

This clone was detected only once. The V gene is TRBV28, the J gene TRBJ1-3; D remains ambiguous. V dropped 8 bases and J dropped 0 bases, with 14 bases sitting between them. Germline CDR1 and CDR2: MDHEN and SYDVKM. The CDR3 is 15 amino acids. The CDR3 DNA reads TGTGCCAGCCGATCCCGGCAACTCTCTGGAAACACCATATATTTT. Amino acids: CASRSRQLSGNTIYF.

This clone was seen only once. This sequence joins TRBV28 and TRBJ2-4; D not certain. This CDR3 has 15 residues. V was cut by 3 bases and J by 0 bases, with 9 bases left in between. Per the germline V gene, CDR1 is MDHEN and CDR2 is SYDVKM. The CDR3 reads CASSFFGIAKNIQYF. Written as DNA, the CDR3 is TGTGCCAGCAGTTTTTTTGGGATAGCCAAAAACATTCAGTACTTC.

The chain employs TRBV18 and TRBJ2-1, with 7 nucleotides matching TRBD2. This CDR3 comprises 13 residues. Unmatched junction bases numbered 6, after V lost 3 bases and J lost 10 bases. In germline, CDR1 is KGHSH, CDR2 LQKENI. The CDR3 DNA reads as TGTGCCAGCTCACCCCTTGAGCGGGGCGAGCAGTTCTTC. Protein sequence: CASSPLERGEQFF. Looking up the rest from reference TRBV18 and TRBJ2-1 gives the full variable domain: NAGVMQNPRHLVRRRGQEARLRCSPMKGHSHVYWYRQLPEEGLKFMVYLQKENIIDESGMPKERFSAEFPKEGPSILRIQQVVRGDSAAYFCASSPLERGEQFFGPGTRLTVL.

Written as DNA, the CDR3 is TGTGCCAGCAGTTCGCCAATCTCAGATACGCAGTATTTT. Translated, it gives CASSSPISDTQYF. The genes are TRBV27 and TRBJ2-3; D call uncertain. Germline V gene lookup returns CDR1 MNHEY and CDR2 SMNVEV (reference sequence). V was clipped by 4 bases and J by 4 bases, with 9 bases between them. CDR3 length: 13 amino acids.

V and J are TRBV4-1 and TRBJ1-1; perhaps TRBD1 as D (6 bases). The germline V gene encodes CDR1 MGHRA and CDR2 YSYEKL. The CDR3 length is 14 residues. Trimming took off 1 base at V and 4 bases at J, with 10 bases between the two ends. The CDR3 sequence: CASSQVLGGTEAFF. The CDR3 DNA reads TGCGCCAGCAGCCAAGTATTAGGGGGCACTGAAGCTTTCTTT.

The chain has TRBV27 and TRBJ1-4; 8 nucleotides agree with TRBD1. CDR1 is MNHEY and CDR2 is SMNVEV in the germline V gene (reference sequence). The CDR3 totals 15 residues. Germline trimming cut 1 base from V and 3 bases from J; bases unmatched to any gene: 1. As DNA, the CDR3 is TGTGCCAGCAGTTTATGGACAGGGCCTAATGAAAAACTGTTTTTT. Its protein product is CASSLWTGPNEKLFF.

This clone showed up just a few times. The V and J genes are TRBV29-1 and TRBJ1-5; 9 bases line up with TRBD1. The germline V gene has CDR1 SQVTM and CDR2 ANQGSEA. The CDR3 has 14 residues. The junction had 7 bases not matched to a gene; V was cut back by 4 bases and J by 6 bases. CDR3 DNA sequence: TGCAGCGTTGCGGCCGGGACAGGGCGTCAGCCCCAGCATTTT. As protein: CSVAAGTGRQPQHF.

This CDR3 reads CASSPGQVYGYTF. Written as DNA, the CDR3 is TGTGCCAGCTCACCAGGACAGGTCTATGGCTACACCTTC. The rearrangement uses TRBV18 and TRBJ1-2; 7 bases line up with TRBD1. V shed 2 bases and J 4 bases; nucleotides not matched to a gene: 1. CDR1 KGHSH and CDR2 LQKENI come from the germline V gene. The CDR3 totals 13 residues.

The table lists this clone with a count of one. The chain combines TRBV7-6 with TRBJ1-4; 10 nucleotides match TRBD1. Germline values: CDR1 SGHVS, CDR2 FNYEAQ. With V trimmed by 1 base and J by 8 bases, 7 bases remained unmatched. This CDR3 has 16 amino acids. CDR3: CASSLEGQGPLEKLFF. In nucleotides, the CDR3 is TGTGCCAGCAGCTTAGAGGGACAGGGGCCTTTAGAAAAACTGTTTTTT.

About this clone itself: Other DNA variants within this sample encode the same CDR3. The chain uses TRBV7-2 and TRBJ1-5; TRBD1 might be the D (5 bases). Germline V lookup: CDR1 SGHTA, CDR2 FQGNSA. The CDR3 loop spans 16 amino acids. V was pared by 1 base and J by 0 bases, with 10 bases between. The CDR3 region is CASSLVAGFSNQPQHF. Here the CDR3 DNA reads TGTGCCAGCAGCTTAGTAGCAGGGTTTAGCAATCAGCCCCAGCATTTT.

The J gene is TRBJ1-1, the V gene TRBV28; the D is unclear. The CDR3 totals 13 residues. Looked up from germline, CDR1 is MDHEN and CDR2 is SYDVKM. Trimming took off 8 bases at V and 0 bases at J, with 10 bases between the two ends. Here the CDR3 reads CASLRTMNTEAFF. CDR3 DNA: TGTGCCAGCCTAAGAACTATGAACACTGAAGCTTTCTTT.

CDR3 coding DNA: TGTGCCAGCAGCCTAGGAGGGACTAGCTCCAATGAGCAGTTCTTC. Residues: CASSLGGTSSNEQFF. The V and J genes are TRBV7-2 and TRBJ2-1, with 9 nucleotides matching TRBD2. Germline V gives CDR1 SGHTA, CDR2 FQGNSA. The CDR3 has 15 amino acids. V lost 5 bases and J lost 6; bases outside the gene matches: 8.

The CDR3 is CASSKTGDSRNTEAFF. The CDR3 bases are TGTGCCAGCAGCAAAACTGGCGACAGTCGGAACACTGAAGCTTTCTTT. This chain connects TRBV21-1 to TRBJ1-1; the table's D call TRBD1 went unverified against the DNA. TRBV21-1 corresponds to a pseudogene. The CDR3 runs 16 residues.

J is TRBJ1-5 and V is TRBV28; weak D call: TRBD1 (6 bases). The CDR3 is 15 amino acids. V lost 1 base and J 2 bases, leaving 9 bases between the germline ends. Germline V gene sequence: CDR1 MDHEN, CDR2 SYDVKM. The CDR3: CASSLSAGGNQPQHF. DNA of the CDR3: TGTGCCAGCAGTTTATCGGCAGGGGGCAATCAGCCCCAGCATTTT.

The V and J genes are TRBV6-1 and TRBJ1-1; D gene uncertain. The CDR3 is 16 amino acids. The ends were cut back, 1 base at V and 3 bases at J, with 15 bases in the middle. CDR1 and CDR2 (germline): MNHNS, SASEGT. The CDR3, as DNA: TGTGCCAGCAGTGAAGTACCGAGACGGTGGGACACTGAAGCTTTCTTT. Its protein is CASSEVPRRWDTEAFF.

The V and J genes are TRBV6-5 and TRBJ1-1, with D unclear. Germline-derived CDR1 and CDR2 are MNHEY and SVGAGI. The CDR3 extends over 12 amino acids. Trimming left V 8 bases short and J 5 bases short, with 12 bases between. The CDR3 here is CASVSWETEAFF. CDR3 coding DNA: TGTGCCAGCGTGAGCTGGGAAACTGAAGCTTTCTTT.

The chain carries TRBV7-6 and TRBJ1-1; 10 nucleotides agree with TRBD1. This CDR3 contains 16 residues. Germline V gene data show CDR1 as SGHVS and CDR2 as FNYEAQ. J was trimmed by 0 bases and V by 5 bases; bases with no gene match: 6. CDR3 coding DNA: TGTGCCAGCAGCATACGACAGGGGGCTCTGAACACTGAAGCTTTCTTT. This sequence encodes CASSIRQGALNTEAFF. Full variable domain (outside the CDR3, taken from reference TRBV7-6 and TRBJ1-1): GAGVSQSPRYKVTKRGQDVALRCDPISGHVSLYWYRQALGQGPEFLTYFNYEAQQDKSGLPNDRFSAERPEGSISTLTIQRTEQRDSAMYRCASSIRQGALNTEAFFGQGTRLTVV.

This sequence joins TRBV7-2 and TRBJ2-3; TRBD1 matches 7 bases. CDR3 length: 15 amino acids. J lost 6 bases, V lost 5 bases, and 11 bases had no gene match. CDR1 is SGHTA and CDR2 is FQGNSA in the germline V gene. The CDR3 nucleotides read TGTGCCAGCAGCCCCAACAGGGGTCGTGGTGATACGCAGTATTTT. This translates into CASSPNRGRGDTQYF.

J is TRBJ1-4 and V is TRBV7-2, with TRBD1 identical over 7 bases. Germline CDR1 and CDR2: SGHTA and FQGNSA. V shed 2 bases and J 8 bases; nucleotides not matched to a gene: 5. The CDR3 runs to 14 residues. Here the CDR3 DNA reads TGTGCCAGCAGCTTAACAGGGGTCAACGAAAAACTGTTTTTT. Encoded protein: CASSLTGVNEKLFF.

This chain joins TRBV29-1 and TRBJ2-7; TRBD2 might be the D (7 bases). The germline CDR1 and CDR2 sequences are SQVTM and ANQGSEA. The CDR3 runs to 13 residues. Trimming pared 4 bases from V and 1 base from J, leaving 11 bases between. The CDR3 loop is CSVAGGYSYEQYF. The CDR3 DNA follows: TGCAGCGTTGCGGGGGGCTATTCCTACGAGCAGTACTTC.